The clone carrying this T cell receptor beta chain was detected once. Its antigen remains unidentified. TCR sequencing covered three patients who responded to pembrolizumab. TCRdb's copy holds only in-frame clones and misses some; the assay was immunoSEQ multiplex PCR. The sample carries around 39,000 clones, over 80% recorded once. This specimen comes from a study of PD-1 blockade in mismatch repair-deficient tumors. General observations from the study: Rapid post-treatment expansion, then contraction, generally preceding radiologic response, marked tumor-resident clones.

Germline assignment: CDR1 MDHEN and CDR2 SYDVKM. V was cut by 5 bases and J by 5 bases, with 18 bases left in between. This CDR3 has 15 amino acids. The origin of this receptor is an adult with mismatch repair-deficient cancer. Sequenced here: PBMCs, sampled roughly 40 weeks after starting pembrolizumab. The chain uses TRBV28 and TRBJ1-2; possibly TRBD1 for D (5 bases). In DNA, the CDR3 is TGTGCCAGCAGTCCACCCCAGGGTAGGGTATATGGCTACACCTTC. Protein: CASSPPQGRVYGYTF.